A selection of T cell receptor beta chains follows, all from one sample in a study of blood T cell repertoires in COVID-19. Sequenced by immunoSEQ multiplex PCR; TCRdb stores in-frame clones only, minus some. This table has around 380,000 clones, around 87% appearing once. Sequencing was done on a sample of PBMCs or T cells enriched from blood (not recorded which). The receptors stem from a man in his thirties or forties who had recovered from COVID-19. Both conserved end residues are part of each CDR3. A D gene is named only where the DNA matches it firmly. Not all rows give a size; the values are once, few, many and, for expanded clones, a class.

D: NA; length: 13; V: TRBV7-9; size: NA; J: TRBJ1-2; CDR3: CASTPTGNYGYTF; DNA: TGTGCCAGCACCCCTACAGGAAACTATGGCTACACCTTC
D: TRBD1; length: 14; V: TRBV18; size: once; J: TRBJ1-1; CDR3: CASSTRTGNTEAFF; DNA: TGTGCCAGCTCAACTCGGACAGGGAACACTGAAGCTTTCTTT
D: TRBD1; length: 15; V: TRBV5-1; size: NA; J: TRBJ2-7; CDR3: CASSSEGQPRGEQYF; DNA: TGCGCCAGCAGCAGTGAGGGACAGCCCCGGGGCGAGCAGTACTTC
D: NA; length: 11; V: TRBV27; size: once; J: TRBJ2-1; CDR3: CASSLNNEQFF; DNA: TGTGCCAGCAGCCTAAACAATGAGCAGTTCTTC
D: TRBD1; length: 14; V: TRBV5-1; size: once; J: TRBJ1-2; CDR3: CASSSDRGYYGYTF; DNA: TGCGCCAGCAGCTCGGACAGGGGGTACTATGGCTACACCTTC
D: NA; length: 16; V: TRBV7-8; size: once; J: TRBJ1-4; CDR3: CASSLARISSGEKLFF; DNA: TGTGCCAGCAGCTTAGCGCGGATTTCCAGCGGGGAAAAACTGTTTTTT
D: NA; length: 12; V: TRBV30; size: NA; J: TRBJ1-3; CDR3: CAWSVFGGQCYF; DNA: TGTGCCTGGAGTGTATTTGGCGGACAGTGTTATTTT
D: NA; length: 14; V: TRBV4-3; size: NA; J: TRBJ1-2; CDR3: CASSQDRDSYGYTF; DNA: TGCGCCAGCAGCCAAGACCGAGATTCCTATGGCTACACCTTC
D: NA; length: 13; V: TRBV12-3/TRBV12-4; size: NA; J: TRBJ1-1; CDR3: CASSFGRNTEAFF; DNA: TGTGCCAGCAGTTTTGGCAGGAACACTGAAGCTTTCTTT
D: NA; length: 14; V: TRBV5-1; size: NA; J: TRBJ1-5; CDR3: CASSSGGANQPQHF; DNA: TGCGCCAGCAGCTCGGGGGGGGCCAATCAGCCCCAGCATTTT
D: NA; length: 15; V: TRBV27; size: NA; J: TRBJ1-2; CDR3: CASSLMTGPNYGYTF; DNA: TGTGCCAGCAGTTTAATGACAGGACCTAACTATGGCTACACCTTC
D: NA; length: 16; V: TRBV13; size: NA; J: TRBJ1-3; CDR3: CASSLGRGLTGNTIYF; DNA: TGTGCCAGCAGCTTAGGTAGGGGGTTGACTGGAAACACCATATATTTT
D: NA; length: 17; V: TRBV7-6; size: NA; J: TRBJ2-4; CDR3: CASSSTRGLSAKNIQYF; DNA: TGTGCCAGCAGCTCCACAAGGGGGTTATCGGCCAAAAACATTCAGTACTTC
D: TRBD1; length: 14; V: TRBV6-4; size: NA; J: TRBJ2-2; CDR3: CASKGQGTTGELFF; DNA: TGTGCCAGCAAGGGACAGGGGACCACCGGGGAGCTGTTTTTT
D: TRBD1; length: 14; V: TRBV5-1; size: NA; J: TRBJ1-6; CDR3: CASSEGQGVSPLHF; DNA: TGCGCCAGCAGCGAAGGACAGGGAGTTTCACCCCTCCACTTT
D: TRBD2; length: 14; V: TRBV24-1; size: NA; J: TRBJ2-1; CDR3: CATSDPAGGNEQFF; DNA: TGTGCCACCAGTGATCCAGCGGGGGGCAATGAGCAGTTCTTC
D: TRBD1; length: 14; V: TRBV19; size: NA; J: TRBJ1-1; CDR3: CASSIWTGNTEAFF; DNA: TGTGCCAGTAGTATTTGGACAGGGAACACTGAAGCTTTCTTT
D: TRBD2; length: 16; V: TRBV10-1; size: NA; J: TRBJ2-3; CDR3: CASSESVTSGTDTQYF; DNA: TGCGCCAGCAGTGAGTCGGTGACTAGCGGCACAGATACGCAGTATTTT
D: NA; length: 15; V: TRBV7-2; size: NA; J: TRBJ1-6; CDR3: CASSLQQGYNSPLHF; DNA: TGTGCCAGCAGCTTACAGCAGGGCTATAATTCACCCCTCCACTTT
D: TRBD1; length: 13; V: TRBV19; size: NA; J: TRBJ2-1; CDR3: CASSLRGRNEQFF; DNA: TGTGCCAGTAGCCTGAGGGGGCGGAATGAGCAGTTCTTC
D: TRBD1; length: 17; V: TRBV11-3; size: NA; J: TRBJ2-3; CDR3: CASSLDQGAKGTDTQYF; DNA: TGTGCCAGCAGCTTAGATCAGGGGGCCAAGGGAACAGATACGCAGTATTTT
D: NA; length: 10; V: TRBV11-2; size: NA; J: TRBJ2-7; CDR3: CASSLREQYF; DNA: TGTGCCAGCAGCCTTCGCGAGCAGTACTTC
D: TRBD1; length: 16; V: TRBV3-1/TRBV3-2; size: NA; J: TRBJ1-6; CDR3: CASRQAGTGANSPLHF; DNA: TGTGCCAGCAGACAAGCCGGGACAGGGGCGAATTCACCCCTCCACTTT
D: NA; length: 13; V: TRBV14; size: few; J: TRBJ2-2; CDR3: CASSPRGFGELFF; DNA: TGTGCCAGCAGCCCTCGGGGGTTCGGGGAGCTGTTTTTT
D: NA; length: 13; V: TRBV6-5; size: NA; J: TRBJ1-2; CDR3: CVSRGSANYGYTF; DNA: TGTGTCAGTCGGGGGTCCGCAAACTATGGCTACACCTTC
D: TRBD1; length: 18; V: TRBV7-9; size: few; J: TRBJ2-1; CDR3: CASSPDRVWLRKDNEQFF; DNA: TGTGCCAGCAGTCCGGACAGGGTCTGGTTGCGGAAGGACAATGAGCAGTTCTTC
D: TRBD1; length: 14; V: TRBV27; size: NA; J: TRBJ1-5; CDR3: CASGDRGSNQPQHF; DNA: TGTGCCAGCGGGGACAGGGGAAGCAATCAGCCCCAGCATTTT
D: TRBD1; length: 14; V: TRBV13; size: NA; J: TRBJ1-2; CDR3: CASSLVVTGDGYTF; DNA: TGTGCCAGCAGCTTAGTGGTGACAGGGGATGGCTACACCTTC
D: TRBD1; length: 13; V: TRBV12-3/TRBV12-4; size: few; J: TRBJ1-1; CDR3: CASRDRLNTEAFF; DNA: TGTGCCAGCAGGGACAGGTTGAACACTGAAGCTTTCTTT
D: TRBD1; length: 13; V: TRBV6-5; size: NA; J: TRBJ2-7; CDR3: CASSFGQGDEQYF; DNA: TGTGCCAGCAGTTTTGGACAGGGCGACGAGCAGTACTTC
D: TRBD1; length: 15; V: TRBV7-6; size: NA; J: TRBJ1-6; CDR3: CASSSGQGLNSPLHF; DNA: TGTGCCAGCAGCTCCGGACAGGGCCTTAATTCACCCCTCCACTTT
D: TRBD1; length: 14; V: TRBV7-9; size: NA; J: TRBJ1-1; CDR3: CASSRGQTNTEAFF; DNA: TGTGCCAGCAGCAGGGGACAGACGAACACTGAAGCTTTCTTT
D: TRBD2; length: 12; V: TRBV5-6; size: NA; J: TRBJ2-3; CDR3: CASIGGADTQYF; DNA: TGTGCCAGCATCGGGGGGGCGGATACGCAGTATTTT
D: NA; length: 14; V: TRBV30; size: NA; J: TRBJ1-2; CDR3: CAWSTQQGNYGYTF; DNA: TGTGCCTGGAGTACACAGCAGGGTAACTATGGCTACACCTTC
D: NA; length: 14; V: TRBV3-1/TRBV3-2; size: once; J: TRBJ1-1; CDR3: CASSSFQGDAEAFF; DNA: TGTGCCAGCAGCTCTTTTCAGGGCGACGCTGAAGCTTTCTTT
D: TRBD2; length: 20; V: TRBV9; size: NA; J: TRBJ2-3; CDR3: CASSVGMSSGVGSSTDTQYF; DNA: TGTGCCAGCAGCGTAGGAATGTCTAGCGGGGTTGGAAGTAGCACAGATACGCAGTATTTT
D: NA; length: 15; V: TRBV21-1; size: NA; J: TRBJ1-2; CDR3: CASSKVPGGNYGYTF; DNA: TGTGCCAGCAGCAAAGTGCCTGGGGGGAACTATGGCTACACCTTC
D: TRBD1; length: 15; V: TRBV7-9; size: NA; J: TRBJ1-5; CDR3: CASSLDRGGNQPQHF; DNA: TGTGCCAGCAGCTTGGACAGGGGAGGAAATCAGCCCCAGCATTTT
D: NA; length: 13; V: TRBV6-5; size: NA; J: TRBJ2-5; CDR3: CATYTGVVGTQYF; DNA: TGTGCCACCTATACGGGGGTGGTTGGGACCCAGTACTTC